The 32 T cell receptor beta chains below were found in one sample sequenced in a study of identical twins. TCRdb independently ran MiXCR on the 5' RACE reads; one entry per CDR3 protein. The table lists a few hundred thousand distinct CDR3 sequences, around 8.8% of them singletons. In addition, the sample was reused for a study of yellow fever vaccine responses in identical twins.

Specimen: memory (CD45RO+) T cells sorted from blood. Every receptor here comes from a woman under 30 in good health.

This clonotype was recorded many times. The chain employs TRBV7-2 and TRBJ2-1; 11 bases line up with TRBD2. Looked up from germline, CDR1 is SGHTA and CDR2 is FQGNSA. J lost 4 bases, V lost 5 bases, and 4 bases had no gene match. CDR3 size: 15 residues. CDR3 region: CASSRVAGGYNEQFF. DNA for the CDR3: TGTGCCAGCAGCCGGGTAGCGGGGGGGTACAATGAGCAGTTCTTC.

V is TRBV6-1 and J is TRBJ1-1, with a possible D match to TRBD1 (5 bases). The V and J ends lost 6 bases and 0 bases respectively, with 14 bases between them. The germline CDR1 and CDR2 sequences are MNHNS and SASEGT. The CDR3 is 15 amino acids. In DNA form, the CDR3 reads TGTGCCAGCAGCCCCCCGGGACCGATGAACACTGAAGCTTTCTTT. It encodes CASSPPGPMNTEAFF.

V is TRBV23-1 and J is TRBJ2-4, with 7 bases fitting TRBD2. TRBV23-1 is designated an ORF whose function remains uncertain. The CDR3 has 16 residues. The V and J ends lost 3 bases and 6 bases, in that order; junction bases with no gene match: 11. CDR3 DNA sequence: TGCGCCAGCAGTCATGGGGGGGAGGGTCGGAGAAACATTCAGTACTTC. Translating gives CASSHGGEGRRNIQYF.

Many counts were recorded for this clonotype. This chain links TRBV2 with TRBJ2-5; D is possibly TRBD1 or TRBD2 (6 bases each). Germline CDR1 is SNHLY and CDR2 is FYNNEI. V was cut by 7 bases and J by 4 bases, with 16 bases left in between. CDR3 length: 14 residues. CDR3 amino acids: CASNLGGLRETQYF. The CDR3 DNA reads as TGTGCCAGCAATTTAGGGGGGTTGAGAGAGACCCAGTACTTC.

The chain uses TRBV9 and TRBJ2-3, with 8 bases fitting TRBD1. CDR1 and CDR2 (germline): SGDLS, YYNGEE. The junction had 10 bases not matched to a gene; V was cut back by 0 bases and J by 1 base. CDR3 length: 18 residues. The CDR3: CASSVGQGRELGTDTQYF. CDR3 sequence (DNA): TGTGCCAGCAGCGTAGGACAGGGGAGAGAGCTCGGCACAGATACGCAGTATTTT.

CDR3 loop: CASSIGGPNTGELFF. CDR3 sequence (DNA): TGCGCCAGCAGCATCGGGGGGCCGAACACCGGGGAGCTGTTTTTT. The chain couples TRBV5-1 to TRBJ2-2; D may be TRBD2 (7 bases). The V gene lost 4 bases and the J gene lost 0 bases, with 10 bases spanning the gap. The germline gives CDR1 SGHRS, CDR2 YFSETQ. CDR3 length: 15 residues.

The CDR3 is CATSRGGLAVNEKLFF. In DNA form, the CDR3 reads TGTGCCACCAGCAGGGGGGGCCTGGCCGTAAATGAAAAACTGTTTTTT. The chain employs TRBV15 and TRBJ1-4; D perhaps matches TRBD1 (6 bases). V lost 3 bases and J 5 bases, leaving 16 bases between the germline ends. The germline gives CDR1 LNHNV, CDR2 YYDKDF (reference sequence). The CDR3 extends over 16 amino acids.

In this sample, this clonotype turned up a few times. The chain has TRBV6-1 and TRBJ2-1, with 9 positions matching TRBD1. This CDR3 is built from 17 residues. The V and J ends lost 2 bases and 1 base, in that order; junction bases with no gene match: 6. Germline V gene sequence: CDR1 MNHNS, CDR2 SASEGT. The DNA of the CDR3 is TGTGCCAGCAGTGAAATCAGCGGGACAGGGTCCTACAATGAGCAGTTCTTC. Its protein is CASSEISGTGSYNEQFF.

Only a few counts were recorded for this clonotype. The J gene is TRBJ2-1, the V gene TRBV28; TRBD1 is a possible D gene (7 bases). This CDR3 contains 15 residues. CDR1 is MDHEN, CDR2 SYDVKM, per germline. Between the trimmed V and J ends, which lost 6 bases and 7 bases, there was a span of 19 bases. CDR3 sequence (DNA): TGTGCCAGCAGACTCGACAGGGAGGTAGCAAATGAGCAGTTCTTC. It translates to CASRLDREVANEQFF.

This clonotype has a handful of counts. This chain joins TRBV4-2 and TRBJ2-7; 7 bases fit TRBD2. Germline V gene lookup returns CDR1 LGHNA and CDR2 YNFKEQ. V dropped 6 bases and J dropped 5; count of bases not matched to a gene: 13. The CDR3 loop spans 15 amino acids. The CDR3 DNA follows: TGTGCCAGCAGTACCACGGGCGGGAGTTTAAACGAGCAGTACTTC. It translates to CASSTTGGSLNEQYF.

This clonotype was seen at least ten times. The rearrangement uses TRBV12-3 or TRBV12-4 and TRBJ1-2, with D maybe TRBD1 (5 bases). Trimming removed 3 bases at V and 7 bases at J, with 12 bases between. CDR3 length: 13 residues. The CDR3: CASSFDQGTGYTF. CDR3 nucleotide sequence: TGTGCCAGCAGTTTTGATCAAGGGACTGGCTACACCTTC.

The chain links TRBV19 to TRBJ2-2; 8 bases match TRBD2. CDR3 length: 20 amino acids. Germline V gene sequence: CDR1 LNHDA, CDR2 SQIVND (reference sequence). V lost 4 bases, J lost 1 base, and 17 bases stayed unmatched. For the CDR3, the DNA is TGTGCCAGTAGTACCACAAGAGTTATAAGCGGGAGAAAGAACACCGGGGAGCTGTTTTTT. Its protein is CASSTTRVISGRKNTGELFF.

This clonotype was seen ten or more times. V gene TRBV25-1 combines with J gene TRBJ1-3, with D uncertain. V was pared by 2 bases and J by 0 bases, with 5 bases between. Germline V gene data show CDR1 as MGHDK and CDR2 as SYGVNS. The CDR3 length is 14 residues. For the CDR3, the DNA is TGTGCCAGCAGTGAACGAGACTCTGGAAACACCATATATTTT. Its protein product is CASSERDSGNTIYF.

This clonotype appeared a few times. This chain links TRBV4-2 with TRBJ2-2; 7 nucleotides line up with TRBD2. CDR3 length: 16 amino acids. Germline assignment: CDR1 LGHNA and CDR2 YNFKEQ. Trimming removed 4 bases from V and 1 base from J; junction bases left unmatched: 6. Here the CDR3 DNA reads TGTGCCAGCAGCCTGGGCGAGCGGGGGAACACCGGGGAGCTGTTTTTT. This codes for CASSLGERGNTGELFF.

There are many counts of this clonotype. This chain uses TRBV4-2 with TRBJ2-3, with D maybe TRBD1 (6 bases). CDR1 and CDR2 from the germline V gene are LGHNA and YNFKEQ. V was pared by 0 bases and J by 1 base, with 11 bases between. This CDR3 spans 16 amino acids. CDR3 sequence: CASSQESRGGTDTQYF. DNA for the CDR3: TGTGCCAGCAGCCAAGAGAGCAGGGGAGGCACAGATACGCAGTATTTT.

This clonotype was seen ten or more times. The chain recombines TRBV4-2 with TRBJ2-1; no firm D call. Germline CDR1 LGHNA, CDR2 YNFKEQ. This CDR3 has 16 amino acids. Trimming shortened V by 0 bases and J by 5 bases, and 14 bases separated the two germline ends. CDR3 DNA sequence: TGTGCCAGCAGCCAAGATCTGGGTGACGGAAACAATGAGCAGTTCTTC. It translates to CASSQDLGDGNNEQFF.

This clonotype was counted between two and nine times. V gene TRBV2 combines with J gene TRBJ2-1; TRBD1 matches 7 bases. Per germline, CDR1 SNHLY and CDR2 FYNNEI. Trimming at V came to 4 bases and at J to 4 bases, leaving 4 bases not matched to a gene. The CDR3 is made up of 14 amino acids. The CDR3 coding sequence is TGTGCCAGCAGTGTGGGGACAGCTTACAATGAGCAGTTCTTC. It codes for CASSVGTAYNEQFF.

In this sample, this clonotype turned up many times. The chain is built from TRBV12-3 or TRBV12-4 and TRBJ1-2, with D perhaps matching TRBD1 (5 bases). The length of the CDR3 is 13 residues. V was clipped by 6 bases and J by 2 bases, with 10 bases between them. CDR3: CASSPGGNYGYTF. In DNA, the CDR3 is TGTGCCAGCAGCCCCGGGGGGAACTATGGCTACACCTTC.

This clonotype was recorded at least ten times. The CDR3 reads CASSFYRAGYYGYTF. As DNA, the CDR3 is TGTGCCAGCAGTTTTTATCGGGCCGGATACTATGGCTACACCTTC. The chain combines TRBV12-3 or TRBV12-4 with TRBJ1-2; no clear D. Trimming left V 3 bases short and J 3 bases short, with 14 bases between. The CDR3 consists of 15 residues.

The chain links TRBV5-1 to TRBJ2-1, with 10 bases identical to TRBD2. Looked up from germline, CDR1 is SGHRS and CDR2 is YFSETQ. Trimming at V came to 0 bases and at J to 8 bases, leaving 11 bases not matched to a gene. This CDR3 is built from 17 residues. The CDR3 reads CASSLVGLAAWSDEQFF. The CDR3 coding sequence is TGCGCCAGCAGCTTGGTAGGACTAGCGGCCTGGTCGGATGAGCAGTTCTTC.

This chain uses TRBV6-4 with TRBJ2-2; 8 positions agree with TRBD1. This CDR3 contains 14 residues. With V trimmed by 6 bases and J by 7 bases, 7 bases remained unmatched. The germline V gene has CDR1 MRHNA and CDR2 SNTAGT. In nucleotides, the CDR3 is TGTGCCAGCAGACCCGACAGGGGAAACGGGGAGCTGTTTTTT. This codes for CASRPDRGNGELFF.

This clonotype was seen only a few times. The CDR3 loop is CATSENPGTENPYEQYV. DNA for the CDR3: TGTGCCACCAGTGAAAACCCCGGGACCGAGAACCCCTACGAGCAGTACGTC. The chain carries TRBV24-1 and TRBJ2-7; either TRBD1 or TRBD2 may supply D (5 bases each). This CDR3 has 17 residues. Germline V CDR1 and CDR2: KGHDR, SFDVKD. The V and J ends lost 4 bases and 2 bases respectively, with 20 bases between them.

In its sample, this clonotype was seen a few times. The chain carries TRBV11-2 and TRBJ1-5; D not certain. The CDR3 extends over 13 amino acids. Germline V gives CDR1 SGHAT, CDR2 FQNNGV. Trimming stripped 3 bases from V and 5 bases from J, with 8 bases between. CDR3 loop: CASSFYGDQPQHF. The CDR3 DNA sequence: TGTGCCAGCAGCTTCTACGGGGATCAGCCCCAGCATTTT.

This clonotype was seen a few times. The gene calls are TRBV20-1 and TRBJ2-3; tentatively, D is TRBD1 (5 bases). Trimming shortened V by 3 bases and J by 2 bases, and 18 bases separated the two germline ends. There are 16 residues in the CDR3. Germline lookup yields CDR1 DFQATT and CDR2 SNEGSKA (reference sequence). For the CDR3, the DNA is TGCAGTGCTAGTCCACTCGACAGAGCCTACACAGATACGCAGTATTTT. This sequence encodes CSASPLDRAYTDTQYF.

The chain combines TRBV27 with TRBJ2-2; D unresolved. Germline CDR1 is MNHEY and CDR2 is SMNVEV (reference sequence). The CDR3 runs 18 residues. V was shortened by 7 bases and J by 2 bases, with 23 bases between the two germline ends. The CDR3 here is CASIDRSGDFPNTGELFF. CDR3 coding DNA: TGTGCCAGCATAGATCGGTCGGGTGACTTTCCTAACACCGGGGAGCTGTTTTTT.

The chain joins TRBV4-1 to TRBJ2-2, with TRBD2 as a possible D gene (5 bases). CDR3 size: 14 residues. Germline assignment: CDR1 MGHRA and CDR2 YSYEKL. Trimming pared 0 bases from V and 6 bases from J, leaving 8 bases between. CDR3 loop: CASSQDNGAGELFF. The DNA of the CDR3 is TGCGCCAGCAGCCAAGATAACGGGGCCGGGGAGCTGTTTTTT.

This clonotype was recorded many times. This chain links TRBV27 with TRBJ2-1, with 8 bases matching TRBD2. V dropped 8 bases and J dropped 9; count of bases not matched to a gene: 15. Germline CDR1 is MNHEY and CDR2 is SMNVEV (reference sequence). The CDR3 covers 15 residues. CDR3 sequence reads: CASRPPGREEGEQFF. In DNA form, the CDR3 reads TGTGCCAGCCGACCGCCGGGGCGGGAGGAAGGTGAGCAGTTCTTC.

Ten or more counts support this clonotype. CDR3 sequence: CASSQGATDTQYF. Here the CDR3 DNA reads TGCGCCAGCAGCCAAGGGGCCACAGATACGCAGTATTTT. The J gene is TRBJ2-3, the V gene TRBV4-1; D gene unclear. This CDR3 region has 13 residues. CDR1 and CDR2 (germline): MGHRA, YSYEKL. Between the trimmed V and J ends, which lost 1 base and 2 bases, there was a span of 4 bases.

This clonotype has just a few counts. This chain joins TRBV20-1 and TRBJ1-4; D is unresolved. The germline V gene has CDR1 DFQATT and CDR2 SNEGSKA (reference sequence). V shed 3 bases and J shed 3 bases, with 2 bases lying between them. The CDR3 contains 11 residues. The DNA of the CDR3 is TGCAGTGCTAGGGCTAATGAAAAACTGTTTTTT. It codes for CSARANEKLFF.

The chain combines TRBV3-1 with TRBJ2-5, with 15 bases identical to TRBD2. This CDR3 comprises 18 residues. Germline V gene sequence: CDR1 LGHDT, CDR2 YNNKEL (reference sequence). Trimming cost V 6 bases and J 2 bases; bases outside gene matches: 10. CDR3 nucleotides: TGTGCCAGCAGTCGCGCGCGGACTAGCGGGGGGGCTCAAGAGACCCAGTACTTC. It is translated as CASSRARTSGGAQETQYF.

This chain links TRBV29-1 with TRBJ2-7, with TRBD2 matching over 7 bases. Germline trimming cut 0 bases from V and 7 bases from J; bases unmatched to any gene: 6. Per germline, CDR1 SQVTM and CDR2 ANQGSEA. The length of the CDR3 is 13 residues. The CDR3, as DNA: TGCAGCGTTGAAGATAAGTGGCGGGGGGAGCAGTACTTC. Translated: CSVEDKWRGEQYF.

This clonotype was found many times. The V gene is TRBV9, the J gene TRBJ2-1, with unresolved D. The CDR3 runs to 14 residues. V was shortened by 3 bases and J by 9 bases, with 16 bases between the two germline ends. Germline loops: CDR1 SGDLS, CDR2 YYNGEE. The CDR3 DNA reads TGTGCCAGCAGCGCAAACACTCTAGGAGCTGAGCAGTTCTTC. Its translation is CASSANTLGAEQFF.